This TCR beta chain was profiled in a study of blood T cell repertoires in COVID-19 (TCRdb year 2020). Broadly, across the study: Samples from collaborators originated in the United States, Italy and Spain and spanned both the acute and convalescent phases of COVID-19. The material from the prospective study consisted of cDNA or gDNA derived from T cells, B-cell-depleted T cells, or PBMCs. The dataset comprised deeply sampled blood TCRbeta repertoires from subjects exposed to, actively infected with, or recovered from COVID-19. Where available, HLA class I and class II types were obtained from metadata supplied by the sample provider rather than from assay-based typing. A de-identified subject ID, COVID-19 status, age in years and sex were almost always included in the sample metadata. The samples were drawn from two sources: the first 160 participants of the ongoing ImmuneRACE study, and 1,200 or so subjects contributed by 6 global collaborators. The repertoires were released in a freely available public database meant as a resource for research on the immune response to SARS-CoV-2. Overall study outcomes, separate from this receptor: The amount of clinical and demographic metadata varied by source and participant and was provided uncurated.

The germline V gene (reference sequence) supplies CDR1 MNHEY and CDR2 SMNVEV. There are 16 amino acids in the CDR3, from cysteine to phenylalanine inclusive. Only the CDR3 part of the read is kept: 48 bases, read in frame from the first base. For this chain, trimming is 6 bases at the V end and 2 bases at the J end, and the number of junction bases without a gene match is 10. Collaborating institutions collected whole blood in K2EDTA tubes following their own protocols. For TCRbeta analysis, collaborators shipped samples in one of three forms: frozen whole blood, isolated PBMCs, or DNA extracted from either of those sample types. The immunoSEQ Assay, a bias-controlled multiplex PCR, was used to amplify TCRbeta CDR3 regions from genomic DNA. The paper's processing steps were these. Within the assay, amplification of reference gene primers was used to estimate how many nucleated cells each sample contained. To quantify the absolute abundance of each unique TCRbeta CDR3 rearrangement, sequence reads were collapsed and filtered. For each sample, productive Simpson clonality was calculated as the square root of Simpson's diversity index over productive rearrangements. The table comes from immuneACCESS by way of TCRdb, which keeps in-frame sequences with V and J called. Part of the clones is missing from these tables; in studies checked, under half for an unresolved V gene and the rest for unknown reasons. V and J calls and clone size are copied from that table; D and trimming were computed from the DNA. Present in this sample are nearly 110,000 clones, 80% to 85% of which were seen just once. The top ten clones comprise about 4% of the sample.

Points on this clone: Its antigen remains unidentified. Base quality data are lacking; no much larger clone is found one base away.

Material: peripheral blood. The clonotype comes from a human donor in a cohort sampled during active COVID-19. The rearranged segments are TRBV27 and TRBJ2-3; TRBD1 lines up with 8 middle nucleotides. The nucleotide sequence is TGTGCCAGCAGCAAGATGGGGCAGGGGGCCACAGATACGCAGTATTTT. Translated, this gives CASSKMGQGATDTQYF.